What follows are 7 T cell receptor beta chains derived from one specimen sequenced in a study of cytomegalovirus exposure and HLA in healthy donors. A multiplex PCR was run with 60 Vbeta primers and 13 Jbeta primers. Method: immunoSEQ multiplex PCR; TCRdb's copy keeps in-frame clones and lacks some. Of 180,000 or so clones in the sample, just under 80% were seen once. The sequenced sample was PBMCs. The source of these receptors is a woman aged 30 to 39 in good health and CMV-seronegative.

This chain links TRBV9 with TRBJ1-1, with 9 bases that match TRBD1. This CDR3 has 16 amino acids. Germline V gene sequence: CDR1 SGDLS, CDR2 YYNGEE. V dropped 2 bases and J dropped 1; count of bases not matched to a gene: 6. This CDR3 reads CASSVTGGAGNTEAFF. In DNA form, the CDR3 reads TGTGCCAGCAGCGTTACAGGGGGCGCTGGGAACACTGAAGCTTTCTTT.

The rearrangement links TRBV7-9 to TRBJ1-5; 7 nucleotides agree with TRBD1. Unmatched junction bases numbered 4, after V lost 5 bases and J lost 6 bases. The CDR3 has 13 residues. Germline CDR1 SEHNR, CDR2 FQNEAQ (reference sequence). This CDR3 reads CASSDSGGQPQHF. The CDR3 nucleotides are TGTGCCAGCAGCGATTCAGGGGGTCAGCCCCAGCATTTT.

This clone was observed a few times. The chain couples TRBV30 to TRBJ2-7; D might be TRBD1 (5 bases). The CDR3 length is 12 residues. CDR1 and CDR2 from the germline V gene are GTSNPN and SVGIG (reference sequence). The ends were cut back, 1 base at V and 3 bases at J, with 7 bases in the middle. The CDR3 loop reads CAWSGQGYEQYF. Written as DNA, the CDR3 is TGTGCCTGGAGTGGTCAGGGCTACGAGCAGTACTTC.

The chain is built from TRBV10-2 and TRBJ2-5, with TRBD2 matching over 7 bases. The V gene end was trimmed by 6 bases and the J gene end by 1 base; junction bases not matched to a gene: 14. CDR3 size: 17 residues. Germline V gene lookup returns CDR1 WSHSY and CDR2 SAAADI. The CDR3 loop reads CASSLTLERGFQETQYF. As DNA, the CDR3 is TGCGCCAGCAGCCTTACTCTGGAGCGGGGTTTCCAAGAGACCCAGTACTTC.

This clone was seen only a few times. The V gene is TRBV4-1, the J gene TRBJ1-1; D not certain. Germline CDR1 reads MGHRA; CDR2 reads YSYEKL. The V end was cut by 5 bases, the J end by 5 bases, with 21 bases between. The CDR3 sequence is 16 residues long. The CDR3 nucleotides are TGCGCCAGCAGCAAAGCCGAGACGGAGGGCAGTACTGAAGCTTTCTTT. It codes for CASSKAETEGSTEAFF.

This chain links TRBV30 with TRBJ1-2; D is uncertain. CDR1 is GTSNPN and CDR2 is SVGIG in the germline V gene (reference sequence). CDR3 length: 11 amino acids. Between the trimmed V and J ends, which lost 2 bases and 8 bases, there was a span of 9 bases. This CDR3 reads CAWSWSRGYTF. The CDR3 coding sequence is TGTGCCTGGAGTTGGTCCAGAGGCTACACCTTC.

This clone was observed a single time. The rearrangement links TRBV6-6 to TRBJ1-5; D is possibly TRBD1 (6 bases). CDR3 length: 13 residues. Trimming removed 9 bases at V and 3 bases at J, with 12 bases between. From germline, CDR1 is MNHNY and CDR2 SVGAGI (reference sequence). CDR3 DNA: TGTGCCAGTACCAGGGGAGCCAATCAGCCCCAGCATTTT. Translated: CASTRGANQPQHF.